These T cell receptor beta chains were read from a single sample in a study of T cell responses to AZD1222 COVID-19 vaccine. The table came from immunoSEQ multiplex PCR; TCRdb's copy has only in-frame clones and leaves some out. Of some 130,000 clones in the sample, 90% to 95% were seen once. The sequenced sample was peripheral blood, obtained 28 days after the second AZD1222 dose. The receptors originated from an adult who received the AZD1222 COVID-19 vaccine. Both conserved end residues are part of each CDR3. A D gene is named only where the DNA matches it firmly. A clone size is listed for some rows: how often the clone was seen (once, few, many), or a class if it is expanded.

clone_size d_call j_call v_call cdr3_length cdr3_aa cdr3_nt
NA NA TRBJ2-3 TRBV5-1 13 CASSPAGVDTQYF TGCGCCAGCAGCCCGGCAGGGGTCGATACGCAGTATTTT
NA TRBD1 TRBJ1-5 TRBV2 15 CASRPRTGVRSPQHF TGTGCCAGCAGACCTCGGACAGGGGTCCGATCGCCCCAGCATTTT
NA NA TRBJ1-4 TRBV7-9 18 CASSSLNRILSSNEKLFF TGTGCCAGCAGCTCCCTTAACAGGATTCTATCGTCGAATGAAAAACTGTTTTTT
NA NA TRBJ2-5 TRBV2 14 CASRGDSLQETQYF TGTGCCAGCAGGGGGGACTCCCTCCAAGAGACCCAGTACTTC
NA TRBD2 TRBJ2-1 TRBV4-2 17 CASSPQLRGSSYNEQFF TGTGCCAGCAGCCCCCAGTTGCGGGGGAGCTCCTACAATGAGCAGTTCTTC
NA NA TRBJ2-7 TRBV5-1 14 CASSLARSSYEQYF TGCGCCAGCAGCTTAGCCAGGAGCTCCTACGAGCAGTACTTC
NA TRBD1 TRBJ1-2 TRBV4-3 16 CASSQVLYRGLDGYTF TGCGCCAGCAGCCAAGTTCTATACAGGGGGCTTGATGGCTACACCTTC
NA NA TRBJ1-1 TRBV11-2 14 CASSLWVGSTEAFF TGTGCCAGCAGCCTCTGGGTGGGGAGCACTGAAGCTTTCTTT
NA TRBD2 TRBJ2-3 TRBV28 13 CASSSPSSGREYF TGTGCCAGCAGTTCCCCGTCTAGCGGGAGGGAGTATTTT
NA TRBD1 TRBJ1-2 TRBV5-6 18 CASSSITGGRGSNYGYTF TGTGCCAGCAGCTCAATCACAGGGGGCAGGGGTTCTAACTATGGCTACACCTTC
NA TRBD1 TRBJ2-5 TRBV5-1 15 CASSSGTGAQETQYF TGCGCCAGCAGCTCCGGGACAGGGGCTCAAGAGACCCAGTACTTC
NA NA TRBJ1-2 TRBV18 14 CASSPRYGNYGYTF TGTGCCAGCTCACCACGATACGGGAACTATGGCTACACCTTC
NA NA TRBJ1-6 TRBV2 12 CASSVGNSPLHF TGTGCCAGCAGTGTAGGGAATTCACCCCTCCACTTT
NA NA TRBJ1-4 TRBV7-2 15 CASSLASSTNEKLFF TGTGCCAGCAGCTTAGCTTCTTCAACTAATGAAAAACTGTTTTTT
NA NA TRBJ2-7 TRBV11-2 11 CASRQDYEQYF TGTGCCAGCCGTCAGGACTACGAGCAGTACTTC
NA NA TRBJ1-1 TRBV30 13 CAWSLGGAPEAFF TGTGCCTGGAGTCTGGGGGGAGCCCCTGAAGCTTTCTTT
NA NA TRBJ2-1 TRBV9 12 CASSVARGEQFF TGTGCCAGCAGCGTAGCCCGCGGTGAGCAGTTCTTC
NA TRBD2 TRBJ2-3 TRBV29-1 14 CSVHSGGALDTQYF TGCAGCGTTCATAGCGGGGGGGCGTTAGATACGCAGTATTTT
once TRBD1 TRBJ1-1 TRBV27 16 CASSLRDRGRGAEAFF TGTGCCAGCAGTCTCCGGGACAGGGGGCGGGGTGCTGAAGCTTTCTTT
NA NA TRBJ1-3 TRBV5-1 14 CASSLMGSGNTIYF TGCGCCAGCAGCTTGATGGGCTCTGGAAACACCATATATTTT
NA TRBD1 TRBJ1-2 TRBV5-1 15 CASSWTGTGVDGYTF TGCGCCAGCAGCTGGACCGGGACAGGAGTAGATGGCTACACCTTC
NA TRBD2 TRBJ2-5 TRBV29-1 11 CSGGREETQYF TGCAGCGGCGGGAGAGAGGAGACCCAGTACTTC